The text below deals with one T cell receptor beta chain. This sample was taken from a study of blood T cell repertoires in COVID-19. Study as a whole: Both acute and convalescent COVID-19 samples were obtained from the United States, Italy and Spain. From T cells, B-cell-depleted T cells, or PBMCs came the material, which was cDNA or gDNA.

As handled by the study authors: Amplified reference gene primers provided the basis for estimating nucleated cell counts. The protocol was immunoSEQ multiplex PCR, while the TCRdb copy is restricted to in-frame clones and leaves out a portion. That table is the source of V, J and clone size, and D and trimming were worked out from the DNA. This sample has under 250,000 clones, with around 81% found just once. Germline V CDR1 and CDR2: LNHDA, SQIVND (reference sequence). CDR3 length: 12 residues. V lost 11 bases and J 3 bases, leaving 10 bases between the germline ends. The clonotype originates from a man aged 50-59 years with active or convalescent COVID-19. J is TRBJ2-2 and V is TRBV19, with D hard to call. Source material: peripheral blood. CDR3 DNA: TGTGCCCCCAAAGCATACACCGGGGAGCTGTTTTTT. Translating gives CAPKAYTGELFF.